This T cell receptor (beta chain) originates from a study of blood T cells in healthy people across ages. Study-wide results and caveats: Unsorted PBMCs prevented conclusive naive versus antigen-experienced comparison.

Germline CDR1 and CDR2: SGHVS and FNYEAQ. Trimming took 7 bases from V and 2 from J, leaving 17 bases between them. CDR3 length: 15 residues. A word on this clonotype: Antigen specificity is unknown.

Alongside a J-beta primer mix, a sample-barcoded 5' primer served in a second PCR lasting roughly 7 to 11 cycles. Each cDNA molecule was tagged by a template-switch adaptor that had 12 random nucleotides. TCRdb analysed the 5' RACE reads with MiXCR anew, one entry per CDR3 protein. The data show 780,000 or so distinct CDR3 sequences, more than 50% seen once. Sequencing was carried out using blood. This rearrangement joins TRBV7-6 to TRBJ2-5; D unresolved. The receptor was isolated from a man aged 35-49 years in good health. Here the CDR3 DNA reads TGTGCCAGCAATCAAATTGCCGGAGCACAAGAGACCCAGTACTTC. As protein: CASNQIAGAQETQYF.